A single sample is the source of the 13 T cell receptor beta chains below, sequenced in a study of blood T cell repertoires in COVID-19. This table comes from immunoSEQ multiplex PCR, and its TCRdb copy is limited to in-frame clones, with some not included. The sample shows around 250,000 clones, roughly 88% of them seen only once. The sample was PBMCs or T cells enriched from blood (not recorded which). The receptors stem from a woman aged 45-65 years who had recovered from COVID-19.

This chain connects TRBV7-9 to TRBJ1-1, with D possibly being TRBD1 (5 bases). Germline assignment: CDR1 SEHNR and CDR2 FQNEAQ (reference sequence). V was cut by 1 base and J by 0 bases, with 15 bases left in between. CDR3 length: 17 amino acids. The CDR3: CASSLGAGDPMNTEAFF. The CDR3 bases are TGTGCCAGCAGCTTAGGGGCGGGGGATCCTATGAACACTGAAGCTTTCTTT.

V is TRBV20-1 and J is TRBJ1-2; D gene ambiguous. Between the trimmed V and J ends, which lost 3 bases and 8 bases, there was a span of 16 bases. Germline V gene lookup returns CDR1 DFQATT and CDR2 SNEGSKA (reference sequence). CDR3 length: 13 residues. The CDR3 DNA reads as TGCAGTGCTAGTATGGTGAGGGAATCCGGCTACACCTTC. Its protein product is CSASMVRESGYTF.

CDR3 region: CASSFPGQVNQPQHF. CDR3 bases: TGTGCCAGCAGTTTCCCCGGACAGGTTAATCAGCCCCAGCATTTT. The chain recombines TRBV28 with TRBJ1-5; 7 bases line up with TRBD1. The ends lost 3 bases at V and 4 bases at J; junction bases unmatched: 6. Germline V gene sequence: CDR1 MDHEN, CDR2 SYDVKM. The CDR3 runs to 15 residues.

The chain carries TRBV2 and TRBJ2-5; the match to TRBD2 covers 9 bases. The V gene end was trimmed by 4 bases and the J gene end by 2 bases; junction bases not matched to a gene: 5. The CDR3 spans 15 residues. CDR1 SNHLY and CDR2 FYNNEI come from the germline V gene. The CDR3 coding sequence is TGTGCCAGCAGTGGAGGGAGCGGGGGGCAAGAGACCCAGTACTTC. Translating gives CASSGGSGGQETQYF. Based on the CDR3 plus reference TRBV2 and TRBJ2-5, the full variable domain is EPEVTQTPSHQVTQMGQEVILRCVPISNHLYFYWYRQILGQKVEFLVSFYNNEISEKSEIFDDQFSVERPDGSNFTLKIRSTKLEDSAMYFCASSGGSGGQETQYFGPGTRLLVL.

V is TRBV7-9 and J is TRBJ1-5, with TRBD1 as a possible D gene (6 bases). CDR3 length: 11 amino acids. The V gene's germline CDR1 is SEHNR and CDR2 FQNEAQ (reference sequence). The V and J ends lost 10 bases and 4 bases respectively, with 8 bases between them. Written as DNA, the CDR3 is TGTGCCACGGGGACAAATCAGCCCCAGCATTTT. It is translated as CATGTNQPQHF.

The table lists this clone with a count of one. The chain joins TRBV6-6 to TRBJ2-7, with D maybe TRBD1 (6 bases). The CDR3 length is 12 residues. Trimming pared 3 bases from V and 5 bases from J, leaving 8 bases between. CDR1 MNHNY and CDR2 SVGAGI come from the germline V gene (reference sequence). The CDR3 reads CASSYWTDEQYF. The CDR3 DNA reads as TGTGCCAGCAGTTATTGGACAGACGAGCAGTACTTC.

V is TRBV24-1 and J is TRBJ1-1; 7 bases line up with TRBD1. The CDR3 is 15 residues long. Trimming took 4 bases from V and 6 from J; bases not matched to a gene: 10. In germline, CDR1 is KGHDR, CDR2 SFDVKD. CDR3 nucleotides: TGTGCCACCAGTGACCGGGACAGAGCAATCTCTGAAGCTTTCTTT. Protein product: CATSDRDRAISEAFF.

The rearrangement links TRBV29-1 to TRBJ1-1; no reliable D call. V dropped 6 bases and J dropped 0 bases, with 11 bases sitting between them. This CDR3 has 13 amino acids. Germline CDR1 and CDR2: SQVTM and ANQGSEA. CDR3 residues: CSVRSYLNTEAFF. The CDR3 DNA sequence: TGCAGCGTGCGGTCGTATTTGAACACTGAAGCTTTCTTT.

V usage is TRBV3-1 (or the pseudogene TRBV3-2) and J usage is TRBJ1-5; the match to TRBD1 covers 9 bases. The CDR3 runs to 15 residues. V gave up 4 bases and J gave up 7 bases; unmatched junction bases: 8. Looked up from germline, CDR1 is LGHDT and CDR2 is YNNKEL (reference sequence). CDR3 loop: CASSPGTGNVQPQHF. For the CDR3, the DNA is TGTGCCAGCAGCCCAGGGACAGGGAATGTCCAGCCCCAGCATTTT.

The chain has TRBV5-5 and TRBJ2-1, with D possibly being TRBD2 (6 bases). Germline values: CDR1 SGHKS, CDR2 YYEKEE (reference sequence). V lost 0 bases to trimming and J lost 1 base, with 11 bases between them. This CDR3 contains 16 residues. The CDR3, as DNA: TGTGCCAGCAGCTTGGCCCCTAGCGATTCCTACAATGAGCAGTTCTTC. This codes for CASSLAPSDSYNEQFF. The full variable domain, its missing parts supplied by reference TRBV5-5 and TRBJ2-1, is DAGVTQSPTHLIKTRGQQVTLRCSPISGHKSVSWYQQVLGQGPQFIFQYYEKEERGRGNFPDRFSARQFPNYSSELNVNALLLGDSALYLCASSLAPSDSYNEQFFGPGTRLTVL.

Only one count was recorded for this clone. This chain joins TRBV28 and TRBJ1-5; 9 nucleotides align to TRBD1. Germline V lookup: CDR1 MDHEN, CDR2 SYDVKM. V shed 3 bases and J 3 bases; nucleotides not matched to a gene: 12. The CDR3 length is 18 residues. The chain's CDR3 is CASSLDGPGQGFNQPQHF. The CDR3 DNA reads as TGTGCCAGCAGTTTGGACGGTCCGGGACAGGGCTTCAATCAGCCCCAGCATTTT. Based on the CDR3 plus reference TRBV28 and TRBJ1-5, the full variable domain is DVKVTQSSRYLVKRTGEKVFLECVQDMDHENMFWYRQDPGLGLRLIYFSYDVKMKEKGDIPEGYSVSREKKERFSLILESASTNQTSMYLCASSLDGPGQGFNQPQHFGDGTRLSIL.

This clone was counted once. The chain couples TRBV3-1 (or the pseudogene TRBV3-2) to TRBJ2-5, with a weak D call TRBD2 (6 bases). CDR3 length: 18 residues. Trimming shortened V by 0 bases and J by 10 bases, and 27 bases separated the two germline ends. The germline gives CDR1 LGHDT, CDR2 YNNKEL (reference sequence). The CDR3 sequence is CASSQDFVFLATPFYQYF. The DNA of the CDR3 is TGTGCCAGCAGCCAAGACTTCGTCTTTCTAGCGACACCTTTTTACCAGTACTTC.

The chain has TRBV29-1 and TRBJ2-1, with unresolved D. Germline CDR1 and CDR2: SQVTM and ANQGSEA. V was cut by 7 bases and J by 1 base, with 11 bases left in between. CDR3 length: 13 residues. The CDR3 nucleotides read TGCAGCGGTGGGCAACTTTCCTACAATGAGCAGTTCTTC. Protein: CSGGQLSYNEQFF.